The rows below give T cell receptor beta chains drawn from one sample of a study of regulatory T cells in long-lasting Graves disease. A single record per CDR3 protein comes from TCRdb applying MiXCR to the multiplex PCR reads. Of around 500,000 distinct CDR3 sequences in the sample, around 21% were seen once. Specimen: peripheral blood mononuclear cells (PBMCs), collected when the disease was refractory, from a patient treated with antithyroid drugs. The receptors originated from a female donor with Graves disease. The CDR3 runs from the conserved cysteine through the conserved F or W. A D gene is named only where the DNA matches it firmly. A clone size is listed for some rows: how often the clone was seen (once, few, many), or a class if it is expanded.

cdr3_aa cdr3_nt d_call j_call clone_size v_call
CASSADRGPKAYEQYF TGTGCCAGCAGCGCTGACAGGGGGCCCAAAGCCTACGAGCAGTACTTC TRBD1 TRBJ2-7 NA TRBV9
CASSPKKRGTEKLFF TGTGCCAGCAGTCCCAAAAAGAGGGGGACTGAAAAACTGTTTTTT NA TRBJ1-4 NA TRBV11-2
CATSDSRRPQGAFF TGTGCCACCAGTGATTCACGTCGACCCCAGGGGGCTTTCTTT NA TRBJ1-1 many TRBV24-1
CSARSGGHAQYF TGCAGTGCTAGAAGCGGGGGGCACGCCCAGTACTTC TRBD2 TRBJ2-5 many TRBV20-1
CASSLWANTGELFF TGTGCCAGCAGCTTATGGGCCAACACCGGGGAGCTGTTTTTT NA TRBJ2-2 few TRBV27
CASSPSSRPIQYF TGTGCCAGCTCACCCTCATCTAGGCCCATTCAGTACTTC NA TRBJ2-4 many TRBV18
CASSPKGVNEQFF TGTGCCAGCTCCCCCAAGGGGGTCAATGAGCAGTTCTTC NA TRBJ2-1 NA TRBV18
CASSRDRVFQPQHF TGTGCCAGCAGCCGGGACAGGGTTTTCCAGCCCCAGCATTTT TRBD1 TRBJ1-5 NA TRBV6-2/TRBV6-3
CASSPTTYEQYF TGTGCCAGCAGCCCCACCACCTACGAGCAGTACTTC NA TRBJ2-7 many TRBV18
CASRPRLAAYEQYF TGTGCCAGCAGACCCCGACTAGCCGCCTACGAGCAGTACTTC TRBD2 TRBJ2-7 NA TRBV3-1
CSSLAGDSYEQYF TGCAGTAGTCTAGCGGGAGATTCCTACGAGCAGTACTTC TRBD2 TRBJ2-7 NA TRBV20-1
CSVATSLDSYEQYF TGCAGCGTCGCCACCTCTCTAGACTCCTACGAGCAGTACTTC NA TRBJ2-7 many TRBV29-1
CASSEAPVWDPGDQPQHF TGTGCCAGCAGTGAAGCGCCAGTGTGGGACCCAGGGGATCAGCCCCAGCATTTT NA TRBJ1-5 many TRBV6-1
CATSDPGSYPLSYEQYF TGTGCCACCAGTGACCCTGGGTCCTATCCCCTCTCCTACGAGCAGTACTTC NA TRBJ2-7 few TRBV12-3/TRBV12-4
CASSSSVYGYTF TGTGCCAGCAGTTCATCGGTCTATGGCTACACCTTC NA TRBJ1-2 many TRBV28
CASSSLAGTYEQYF TGTGCCAGCAGTTCATTAGCGGGAACCTACGAGCAGTACTTC TRBD2 TRBJ2-7 NA TRBV27
CASSYSRYETYEQYF TGTGCCAGCAGTTACTCAAGATACGAAACCTACGAGCAGTACTTC NA TRBJ2-7 many TRBV6-5
CASSLGSGRYEQYF TGTGCCAGCAGCTTAGGTAGCGGGAGGTACGAGCAGTACTTC TRBD2 TRBJ2-7 few TRBV7-6
CASSLALDTRGGYGYTF TGTGCCAGCAGCTTAGCGTTAGACACACGAGGTGGCTATGGCTACACCTTC NA TRBJ1-2 many TRBV7-2
CASRPNGGNEQFF TGTGCCAGCAGACCCAATGGTGGGAATGAGCAGTTCTTC NA TRBJ2-1 NA TRBV11-2
CSFPPAGKGYEQYF TGCAGTTTTCCCCCCGCGGGAAAGGGGTACGAGCAGTACTTC NA TRBJ2-7 few TRBV20-1
CASSWGLRNTIYF TGTGCCAGCAGTTGGGGGCTGAGAAACACCATATATTTT NA TRBJ1-3 NA TRBV28
CASSLTGRAGWTGELFF TGTGCCAGCAGCTTAACGGGCCGAGCGGGATGGACCGGGGAGCTGTTTTTT TRBD2 TRBJ2-2 NA TRBV7-3
CASSSETTRNYEQYF TGTGCCAGCAGCTCGGAAACGACTAGAAACTACGAGCAGTACTTC NA TRBJ2-7 NA TRBV5-4
CASEADAGVTGELFF TGCGCCAGCGAAGCCGACGCGGGAGTAACCGGGGAGCTGTTTTTT TRBD2 TRBJ2-2 NA TRBV5-1
CASLLGWNTEAFF TGTGCCAGCTTACTGGGATGGAACACTGAAGCTTTCTTT NA TRBJ1-1 many TRBV6-1
CASNKVHSGANVPTF TGTGCCAGCAATAAGGTCCACTCTGGGGCCAACGTCCCGACTTTC NA TRBJ2-6 NA TRBV6-1
CASSLRLAGGHNEQYF TGTGCCAGCAGCTTAAGGCTAGCGGGAGGGCACAACGAGCAGTACTTC TRBD2 TRBJ2-7 many TRBV7-2
CAIPRAGTRHEQFF TGTGCCATCCCCCGTGCCGGGACGCGACATGAGCAGTTCTTC NA TRBJ2-1 NA TRBV10-3